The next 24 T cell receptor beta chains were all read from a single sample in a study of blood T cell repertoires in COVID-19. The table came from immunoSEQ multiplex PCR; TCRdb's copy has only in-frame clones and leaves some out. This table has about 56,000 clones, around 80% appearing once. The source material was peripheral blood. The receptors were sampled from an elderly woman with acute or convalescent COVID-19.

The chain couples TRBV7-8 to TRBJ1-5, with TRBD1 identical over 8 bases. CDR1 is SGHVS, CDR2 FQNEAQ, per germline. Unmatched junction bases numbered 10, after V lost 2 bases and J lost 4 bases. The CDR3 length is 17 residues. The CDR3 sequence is CASSLRSITGGNQPQHF. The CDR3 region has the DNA TGTGCCAGCAGCTTACGAAGCATAACAGGGGGTAATCAGCCCCAGCATTTT.

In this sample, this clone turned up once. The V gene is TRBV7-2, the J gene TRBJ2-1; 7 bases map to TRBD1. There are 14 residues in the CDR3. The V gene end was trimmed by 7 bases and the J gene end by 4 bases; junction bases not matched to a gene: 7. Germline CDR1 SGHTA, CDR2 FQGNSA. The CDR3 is CASTKDRAYNEQFF. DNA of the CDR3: TGTGCCAGCACCAAAGACAGGGCATACAATGAGCAGTTCTTC. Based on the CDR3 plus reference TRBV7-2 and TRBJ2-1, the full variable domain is GAGVSQSPSNKVTEKGKDVELRCDPISGHTALYWYRQSLGQGLEFLIYFQGNSAPDKSGLPSDRFSAERTGGSVSTLTIQRTQQEDSAVYLCASTKDRAYNEQFFGPGTRLTVL.

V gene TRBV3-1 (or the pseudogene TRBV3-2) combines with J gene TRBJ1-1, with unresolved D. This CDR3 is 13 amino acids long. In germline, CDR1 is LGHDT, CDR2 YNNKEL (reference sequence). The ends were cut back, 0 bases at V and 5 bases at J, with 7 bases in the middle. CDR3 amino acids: CASSQDGGTEAFF. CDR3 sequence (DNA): TGTGCCAGCAGCCAAGATGGAGGGACTGAAGCTTTCTTT.

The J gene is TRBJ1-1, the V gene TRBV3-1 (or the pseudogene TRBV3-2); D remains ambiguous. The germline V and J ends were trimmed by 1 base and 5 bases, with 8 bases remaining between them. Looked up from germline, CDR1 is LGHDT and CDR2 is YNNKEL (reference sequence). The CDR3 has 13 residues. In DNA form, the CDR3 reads TGTGCCAGCAGCCAAGGCAGTTGGACTGAAGCTTTCTTT. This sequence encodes CASSQGSWTEAFF.

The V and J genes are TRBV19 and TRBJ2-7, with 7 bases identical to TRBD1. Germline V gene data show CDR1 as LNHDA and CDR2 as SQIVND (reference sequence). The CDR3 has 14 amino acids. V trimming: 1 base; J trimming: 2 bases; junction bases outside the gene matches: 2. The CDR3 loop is CASSIGTGTYEQYF. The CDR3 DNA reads TGTGCCAGTAGTATAGGGACAGGAACCTACGAGCAGTACTTC.

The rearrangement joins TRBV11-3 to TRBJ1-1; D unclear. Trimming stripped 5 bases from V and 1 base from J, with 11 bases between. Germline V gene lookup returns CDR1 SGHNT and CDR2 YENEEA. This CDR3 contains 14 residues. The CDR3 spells CASSPTTKNTEAFF. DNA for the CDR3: TGTGCCAGCAGCCCTACGACAAAGAACACTGAAGCTTTCTTT.

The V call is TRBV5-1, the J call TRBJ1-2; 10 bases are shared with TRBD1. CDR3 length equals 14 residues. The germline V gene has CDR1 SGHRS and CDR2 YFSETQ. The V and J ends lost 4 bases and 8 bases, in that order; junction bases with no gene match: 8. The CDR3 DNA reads TGCGCCAGCAGCATCGGACAGGGGGATCACGGCTACACCTTC. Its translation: CASSIGQGDHGYTF. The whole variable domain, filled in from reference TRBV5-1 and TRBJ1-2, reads KAGVTQTPRYLIKTRGQQVTLSCSPISGHRSVSWYQQTPGQGLQFLFEYFSETQRNKGNFPGRFSGRQFSNSRSEMNVSTLELGDSALYLCASSIGQGDHGYTFGSGTRLTVV.

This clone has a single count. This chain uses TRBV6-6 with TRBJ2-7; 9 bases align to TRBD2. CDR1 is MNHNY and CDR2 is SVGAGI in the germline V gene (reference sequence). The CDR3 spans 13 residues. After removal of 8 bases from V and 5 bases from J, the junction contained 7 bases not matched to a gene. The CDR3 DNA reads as TGTGCCAGCTCGGGGACTAGCCTCGACGAGCAGTACTTC. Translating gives CASSGTSLDEQYF.

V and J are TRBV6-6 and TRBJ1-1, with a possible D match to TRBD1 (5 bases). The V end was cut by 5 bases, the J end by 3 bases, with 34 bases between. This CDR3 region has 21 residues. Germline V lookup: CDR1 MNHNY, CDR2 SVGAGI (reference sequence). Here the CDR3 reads CASSRSGRVGFRALGDTEAFF. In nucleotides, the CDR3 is TGTGCCAGCAGTCGGTCCGGCAGGGTTGGTTTCCGAGCATTAGGGGACACTGAAGCTTTCTTT.

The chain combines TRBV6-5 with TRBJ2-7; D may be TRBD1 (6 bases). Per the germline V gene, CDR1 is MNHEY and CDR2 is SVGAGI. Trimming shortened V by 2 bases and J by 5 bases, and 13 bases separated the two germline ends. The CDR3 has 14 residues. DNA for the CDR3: TGTGCCAGCAGTTACCGGGCAGGGGTCGACGAGCAGTACTTC. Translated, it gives CASSYRAGVDEQYF.

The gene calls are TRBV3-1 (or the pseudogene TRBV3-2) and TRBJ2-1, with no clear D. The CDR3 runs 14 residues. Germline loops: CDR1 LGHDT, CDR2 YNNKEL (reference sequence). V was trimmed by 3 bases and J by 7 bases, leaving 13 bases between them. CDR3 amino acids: CASSHWIRANEQFF. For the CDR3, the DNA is TGTGCCAGCAGCCATTGGATCAGAGCGAATGAGCAGTTCTTC.

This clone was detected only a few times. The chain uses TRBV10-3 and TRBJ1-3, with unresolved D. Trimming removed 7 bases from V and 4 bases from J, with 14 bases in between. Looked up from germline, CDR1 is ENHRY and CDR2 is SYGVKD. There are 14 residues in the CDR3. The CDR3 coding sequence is TGTGCCATCAATTCCCCTTCCTCCGGAAACACCATATATTTT. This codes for CAINSPSSGNTIYF.

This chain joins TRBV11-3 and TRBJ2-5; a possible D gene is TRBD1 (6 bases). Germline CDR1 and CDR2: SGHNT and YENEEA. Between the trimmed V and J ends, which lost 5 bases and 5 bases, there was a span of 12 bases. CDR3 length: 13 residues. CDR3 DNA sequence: TGTGCCAGCAGCATGGGACAAAGGGAGACCCAGTACTTC. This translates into CASSMGQRETQYF.

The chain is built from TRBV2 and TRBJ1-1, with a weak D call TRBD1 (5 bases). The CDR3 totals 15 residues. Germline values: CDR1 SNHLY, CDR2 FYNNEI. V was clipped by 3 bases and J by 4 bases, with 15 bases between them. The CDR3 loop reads CASSEAGGLRTEAFF. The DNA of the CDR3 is TGTGCCAGCAGTGAGGCGGGGGGGTTGCGCACTGAAGCTTTCTTT.

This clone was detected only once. Written as DNA, the CDR3 is TGCGCCAGCAGCCAAGATCCAGGGGGTCTTGTGCCGTTCTTC. Translating gives CASSQDPGGLVPFF. The chain is built from TRBV4-1 and TRBJ2-1, with 7 bases aligning to TRBD1. CDR3 size: 14 residues. V dropped 0 bases and J dropped 15; count of bases not matched to a gene: 11. The germline V gene has CDR1 MGHRA and CDR2 YSYEKL.

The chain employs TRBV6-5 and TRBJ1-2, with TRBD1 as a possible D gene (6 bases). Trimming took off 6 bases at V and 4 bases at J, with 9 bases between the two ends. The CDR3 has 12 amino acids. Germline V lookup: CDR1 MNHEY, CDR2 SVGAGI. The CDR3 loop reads CASRGAAYGYTF. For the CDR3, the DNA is TGTGCCAGCAGGGGGGCGGCCTATGGCTACACCTTC.

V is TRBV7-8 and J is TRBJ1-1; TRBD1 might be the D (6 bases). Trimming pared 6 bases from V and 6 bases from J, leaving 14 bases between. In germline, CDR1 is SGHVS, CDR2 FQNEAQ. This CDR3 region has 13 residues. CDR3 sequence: CASRLQQGSEAFF. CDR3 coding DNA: TGTGCCAGCAGGCTCCAACAGGGCTCTGAAGCTTTCTTT.

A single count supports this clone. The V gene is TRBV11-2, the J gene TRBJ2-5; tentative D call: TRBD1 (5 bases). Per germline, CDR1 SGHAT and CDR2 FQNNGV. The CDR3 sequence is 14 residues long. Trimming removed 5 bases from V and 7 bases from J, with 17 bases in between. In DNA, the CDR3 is TGTGCCAGCAGCCTGGGGCAGGGTCAGTGGACCCAGTACTTC. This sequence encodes CASSLGQGQWTQYF.

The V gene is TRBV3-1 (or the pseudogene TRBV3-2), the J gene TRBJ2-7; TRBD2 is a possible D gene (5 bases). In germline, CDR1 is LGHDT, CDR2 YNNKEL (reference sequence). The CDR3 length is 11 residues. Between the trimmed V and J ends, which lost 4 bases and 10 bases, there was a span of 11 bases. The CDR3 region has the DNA TGTGCCAGCAGCCTAATCGGGATTCAGTACTTC. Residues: CASSLIGIQYF.

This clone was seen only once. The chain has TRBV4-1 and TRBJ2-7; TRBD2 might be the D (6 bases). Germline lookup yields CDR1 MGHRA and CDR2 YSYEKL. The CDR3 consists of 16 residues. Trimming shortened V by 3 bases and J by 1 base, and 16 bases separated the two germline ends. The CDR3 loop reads CASSHRLEGASYEQYF. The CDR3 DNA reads TGCGCCAGCAGCCACAGATTGGAGGGCGCTTCCTACGAGCAGTACTTC.

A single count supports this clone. The chain's CDR3 is CASSRTESTDTQYF. The CDR3 DNA sequence: TGTGCCAGTAGTAGGACAGAGAGCACAGATACGCAGTATTTT. This chain connects TRBV19 to TRBJ2-3; TRBD1 is a possible D gene (6 bases). Trimming cost V 4 bases and J 0 bases, with 8 bases left between them. The germline V gene has CDR1 LNHDA and CDR2 SQIVND (reference sequence). CDR3 length: 14 amino acids.

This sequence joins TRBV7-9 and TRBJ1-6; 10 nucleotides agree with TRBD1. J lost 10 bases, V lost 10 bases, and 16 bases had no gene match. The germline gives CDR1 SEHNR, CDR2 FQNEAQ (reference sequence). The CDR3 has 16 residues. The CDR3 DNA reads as TGTGCCATCGATCAACCAAGGGGACAGGGGAGCTCACCCCTCCACTTT. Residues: CAIDQPRGQGSSPLHF.

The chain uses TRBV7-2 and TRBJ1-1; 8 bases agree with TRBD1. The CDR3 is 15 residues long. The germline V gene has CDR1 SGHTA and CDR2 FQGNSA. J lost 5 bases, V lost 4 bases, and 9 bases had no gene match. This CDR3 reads CASSYQPGGQTEAFF. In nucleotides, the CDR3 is TGTGCCAGCAGCTATCAACCAGGGGGCCAGACTGAAGCTTTCTTT.

As DNA, the CDR3 is TGTGCCTGGAGTGTATCGAGGCACTCTGGAAACACCATATATTTT. It codes for CAWSVSRHSGNTIYF. The chain joins TRBV30 to TRBJ1-3; D is undetermined. Germline V gene sequence: CDR1 GTSNPN, CDR2 SVGIG (reference sequence). Trimming took off 0 bases at V and 0 bases at J, with 9 bases between the two ends. The CDR3 runs 15 residues. The variable domain in full, with the rest retrieved from reference TRBV30 and TRBJ1-3, is SQTIHQWPATLVQPVGSPLSLECTVEGTSNPNLYWYRQAAGRGLQLLFYSVGIGQISSEVPQNLSASRPQDRQFILSSKKLLLSDSGFYLCAWSVSRHSGNTIYFGEGSWLTVV.